This T cell receptor beta chain was captured in a study of metastatic and nonmetastatic thyroid tumors. Across the whole study: Repertoires from malignant and benign thyroid patients were compared across blood and tumor or nodule tissue. Regarding the study as a whole: Versus benign nodules, malignant thyroid tumors reportedly had significantly higher TCR beta diversity, in blood and tumor.

V was shortened by 2 bases and J by 2 bases, with 12 bases between the two germline ends. This CDR3 is 15 amino acids long. Germline CDR1 MDHEN, CDR2 SYDVKM. How the authors handled the data: Across clinicopathological groups, CDR3 differences served as the basis for building a distant-metastasis classifier for papillary thyroid cancer. TCRdb re-analyzed the PCR reads using MiXCR. Here the V and J calls rest on TCRdb's processing, not on the authors' analysis. The sample includes tens of thousands of clones, 15% of them seen just once. All patients were untreated before thyroid surgery. Ten or more counts support this clone. The antigen remains unidentified.

This receptor was taken from a female donor with papillary thyroid cancer or a benign thyroid nodule (not recorded which). Some clones in this sample may be carry-over from other donors' samples. The chain employs TRBV28 and TRBJ2-5; maybe TRBD2 (7 bases). Sequenced sample: blood. The CDR3 region is CASSLREGGQETQYF. CDR3 nucleotides: TGTGCCAGCAGTTTAAGAGAGGGGGGGCAAGAGACCCAGTACTTC.